Listed here are 5 T cell receptor beta chains from one sample, sequenced in a study of shared clonotypes between healthy human individuals. The method was immunoSEQ multiplex PCR; TCRdb's version includes in-frame clones alone and lacks a portion of them. The profile shows about 2.2 million clones, under 95% of them singletons. CD45RO-negative cells were positively selected for CCR7, leaving out terminally differentiated effector memory CD45RA+ cells. Sequencing used naive CD8+ T cells from PBMCs. Receptors were obtained from a young man in good health. Some clones in this sample may be carry-over from other donors' samples.

With respect to this clone: Other DNA sequences in this specimen translate into the identical CDR3. The rearrangement joins TRBV27 to TRBJ2-7; TRBD2 agrees at 12 bases. CDR1 is MNHEY and CDR2 is SMNVEV in the germline V gene (reference sequence). This CDR3 is 15 amino acids long. V gave up 2 bases and J gave up 4 bases; unmatched junction bases: 3. The CDR3 region is CASSLRTSGEYEQYF. CDR3 coding DNA: TGTGCCAGCAGTTTAAGGACTAGCGGGGAATACGAGCAGTACTTC.

The chain carries TRBV2 and TRBJ2-7; 8 bases map to TRBD2. V gave up 5 bases and J gave up 1 base; unmatched junction bases: 4. The CDR3 loop spans 14 amino acids. CDR1 is SNHLY and CDR2 is FYNNEI in the germline V gene. As DNA, the CDR3 is TGTGCCAGCAGTTTCACTAGCGGATCCTACGAGCAGTACTTC. This sequence encodes CASSFTSGSYEQYF.

The gene calls are TRBV30 and TRBJ2-3, with 8 bases lining up with TRBD2. Germline-derived CDR1 and CDR2 are GTSNPN and SVGIG (reference sequence). The V segment lost 0 bases and the J segment 1 base; nucleotides outside the gene matches: 15. The CDR3 contains 19 residues. CDR3 bases: TGTGCCTGGAGTGTACTGGTACGGGAGGGCCTCCTGGGCACAGATACGCAGTATTTT. Protein sequence: CAWSVLVREGLLGTDTQYF.

The CDR3, as DNA: TGTGCCAGCAGTCCCCTCCCCGCGGGAGGGGGGAACAATGAGCAGTTCTTC. It specifies CASSPLPAGGGNNEQFF. The rearrangement links TRBV27 to TRBJ2-1; 9 nucleotides match TRBD2. Germline V gene data show CDR1 as MNHEY and CDR2 as SMNVEV (reference sequence). Unmatched junction bases numbered 13, after V lost 5 bases and J lost 5 bases. The CDR3 sequence is 17 residues long.

The chain is built from TRBV11-2 and TRBJ2-3; TRBD2 matches at 14 bases. The V and J ends lost 5 bases and 5 bases, in that order; junction bases with no gene match: 12. The length of the CDR3 is 18 residues. CDR1 SGHAT and CDR2 FQNNGV come from the germline V gene. Here the CDR3 DNA reads TGTGCCAGCAGCGGACCGGGACTAGCGGGAGTAACGAGAGATACGCAGTATTTT. Protein sequence: CASSGPGLAGVTRDTQYF.